What follows are 20 T cell receptor beta chains derived from one specimen sequenced in a study of T cell responses to AZD1222 COVID-19 vaccine. Generated by immunoSEQ multiplex PCR, the TCRdb table keeps only in-frame clones and is missing some. The profile shows some 120,000 clones, around 85% of them singletons. Sequencing was performed on peripheral blood, taken on day 0 of AZD1222 vaccination. These receptor sequences come from an adult in good health.

The gene calls are TRBV2 and TRBJ1-4; perhaps TRBD1 as D (5 bases). CDR3 size: 14 residues. Trimming shortened V by 7 bases and J by 9 bases, and 18 bases separated the two germline ends. In germline, CDR1 is SNHLY, CDR2 FYNNEI. CDR3 bases: TGTGCCAGCAAGGAGGGGTTGGCGGATAAAAAACTGTTTTTT. Amino acid sequence: CASKEGLADKKLFF.

J is TRBJ2-1 and V is TRBV24-1; the D gene could be TRBD1 or TRBD2 (5 bases each). CDR3 size: 16 residues. Trimming removed 7 bases at V and 7 bases at J, with 22 bases between. CDR1 and CDR2 from the germline V gene are KGHDR and SFDVKD. The CDR3 coding sequence is TGTGCCACCAGCGGGCCCGGGACGTACCCTTCGAATGAGCAGTTCTTC. Amino acid sequence: CATSGPGTYPSNEQFF.

The rearrangement links TRBV30 to TRBJ2-6; D ambiguous. This CDR3 has 15 residues. The germline CDR1 and CDR2 sequences are GTSNPN and SVGIG (reference sequence). Trimming took off 0 bases at V and 0 bases at J, with 6 bases between the two ends. CDR3: CAWSVFGSGANVLTF. CDR3 sequence (DNA): TGTGCCTGGAGTGTATTCGGCTCTGGGGCCAACGTCCTGACTTTC. Full variable domain (missing parts from reference TRBV30 and TRBJ2-6): SQTIHQWPATLVQPVGSPLSLECTVEGTSNPNLYWYRQAAGRGLQLLFYSVGIGQISSEVPQNLSASRPQDRQFILSSKKLLLSDSGFYLCAWSVFGSGANVLTFGAGSRLTVL.

This chain links TRBV27 with TRBJ2-5; D unresolved. Trimming took off 6 bases at V and 0 bases at J, with 20 bases between the two ends. The CDR3 consists of 17 residues. Germline values: CDR1 MNHEY, CDR2 SMNVEV (reference sequence). The CDR3 loop is CASSLDGRNHYQETQYF. DNA for the CDR3: TGTGCCAGCAGCCTGGATGGCAGAAATCATTACCAAGAGACCCAGTACTTC.

The rearrangement joins TRBV11-3 to TRBJ2-2; a possible D gene is TRBD2 (5 bases). Trimming stripped 3 bases from V and 4 bases from J, with 21 bases between. CDR1 SGHNT and CDR2 YENEEA come from the germline V gene. This CDR3 spans 18 amino acids. The CDR3 loop is CASSFDRGDPRSTGELFF. The CDR3 nucleotides read TGTGCCAGCAGCTTCGACCGGGGAGATCCGAGATCCACCGGGGAGCTGTTTTTT.

This chain's CDR3 is CASSPRSSGGNEQFF. The CDR3 region has the DNA TGTGCCAGCAGCCCCCGCTCTAGCGGGGGGAATGAGCAGTTCTTC. This sequence joins TRBV7-2 and TRBJ2-1; 11 bases match TRBD2. The CDR3 has 15 amino acids. Trimming removed 5 bases from V and 7 bases from J; junction bases left unmatched: 7. Germline-derived CDR1 and CDR2 are SGHTA and FQGNSA.

This clone was seen a few times. The chain has TRBV5-1 and TRBJ2-2, with D unclear. CDR1 is SGHRS and CDR2 is YFSETQ in the germline V gene. V was cut by 3 bases and J by 3 bases, with 0 bases left in between. The CDR3 covers 11 residues. The CDR3 is CASSYTGELFF. The CDR3 DNA sequence: TGCGCCAGCAGCTACACCGGGGAGCTGTTTTTT.

The chain recombines TRBV5-1 with TRBJ2-2; 9 bases fit TRBD2. Germline trimming cut 4 bases from V and 7 bases from J; bases unmatched to any gene: 2. Germline V lookup: CDR1 SGHRS, CDR2 YFSETQ. The CDR3 has 13 amino acids. The CDR3 protein is CASSRLADGELFF. For the CDR3, the DNA is TGCGCCAGCAGCCGACTAGCGGACGGGGAGCTGTTTTTT.

The V call is TRBV20-1, the J call TRBJ1-6, with a possible D match to TRBD1 (6 bases). The germline V and J ends were trimmed by 3 bases and 0 bases, with 21 bases remaining between them. Germline CDR1 is DFQATT and CDR2 is SNEGSKA (reference sequence). This CDR3 comprises 19 residues. The CDR3 reads CSASRETGLLSSYNSPLHF. CDR3 sequence (DNA): TGCAGTGCTAGTCGGGAGACAGGATTACTAAGCTCCTATAATTCACCCCTCCACTTT.

This clone occurred a few times. The chain recombines TRBV7-3 with TRBJ1-1; D gene unclear. The germline gives CDR1 SGHTA, CDR2 FQGTGA. This CDR3 has 13 amino acids. Trimming left V 5 bases short and J 0 bases short, with 7 bases between. CDR3 amino acids: CASSGGVNTEAFF. The CDR3 region has the DNA TGTGCCAGCAGCGGCGGGGTGAACACTGAAGCTTTCTTT.

The chain couples TRBV7-8 to TRBJ1-3; 8 nucleotides agree with TRBD1. The CDR3 runs to 17 residues. The germline V gene encodes CDR1 SGHVS and CDR2 FQNEAQ. V lost 6 bases, J lost 4 bases, and 14 bases stayed unmatched. The CDR3 sequence: CASSFWSTTGGGNTIYF. CDR3 nucleotides: TGTGCCAGCAGTTTCTGGAGCACAACAGGGGGAGGAAACACCATATATTTT.

J is TRBJ1-3 and V is TRBV6-1, with D hard to call. Trimming took 0 bases from V and 0 from J, leaving 9 bases between them. Germline V CDR1 and CDR2: MNHNS, SASEGT. The CDR3 is made up of 16 amino acids. As DNA, the CDR3 is TGTGCCAGCAGTGAAGCCTGGTTCAACTCTGGAAACACCATATATTTT. Protein product: CASSEAWFNSGNTIYF.

This rearrangement joins TRBV27 to TRBJ1-2, with D unresolved. The germline V gene has CDR1 MNHEY and CDR2 SMNVEV (reference sequence). V dropped 2 bases and J dropped 0 bases, with 7 bases sitting between them. This CDR3 spans 14 amino acids. CDR3 protein: CASSLNSANYGYTF. The DNA of the CDR3 is TGTGCCAGCAGTTTAAATTCCGCTAACTATGGCTACACCTTC.

The chain recombines TRBV21-1 with TRBJ1-5; TRBD1, as called in the table, went unchecked against the DNA. TRBV21-1 is termed a pseudogene. The CDR3 runs to 18 residues. CDR3 sequence (DNA): TGTGCCAGCATGGGGACAGGGCCGTATTCTTATAGCAATCAGCCCCAGCATTTT. Its translation: CASMGTGPYSYSNQPQHF.

This chain links TRBV25-1 with TRBJ2-1, with 7 bases aligning to TRBD2. Per the germline V gene, CDR1 is MGHDK and CDR2 is SYGVNS. The CDR3 is 16 amino acids. Trimming at V came to 1 base and at J to 0 bases, leaving 3 bases not matched to a gene. The CDR3 is CASSELGGSSYNEQFF. CDR3 bases: TGTGCCAGCAGTGAATTGGGCGGGAGCTCCTACAATGAGCAGTTCTTC.

The V gene is TRBV5-8, the J gene TRBJ1-2; D gene unclear. CDR3 length equals 13 residues. Trimming stripped 2 bases from V and 0 bases from J, with 5 bases between. CDR1 and CDR2 from the germline V gene are SGHTS and YDEGEE. The CDR3 reads CASSFRANYGYTF. The CDR3 coding sequence is TGTGCCAGCAGCTTTAGGGCTAACTATGGCTACACCTTC.

The V gene is TRBV2, the J gene TRBJ1-2, with a weak D call TRBD1 (5 bases). Germline V gives CDR1 SNHLY, CDR2 FYNNEI. V was shortened by 7 bases and J by 0 bases, with 12 bases between the two germline ends. This CDR3 region has 14 residues. Here the CDR3 reads CASIRDGANYGYTF. The DNA for the CDR3 is TGTGCCAGCATCCGGGACGGAGCTAACTATGGCTACACCTTC.

The gene calls are TRBV9 and TRBJ1-5, with D possibly matching TRBD1 (5 bases). The germline gives CDR1 SGDLS, CDR2 YYNGEE. This CDR3 is 15 amino acids long. The V and J ends lost 0 bases and 5 bases respectively, with 12 bases between them. The CDR3, as DNA: TGTGCCAGCAGCGTAGGGTTTGGGGGGGATCAGCCCCAGCATTTT. This codes for CASSVGFGGDQPQHF.

The V gene is TRBV3-1 (or the pseudogene TRBV3-2), the J gene TRBJ2-5; 9 bases are a match to TRBD2. The length of the CDR3 is 18 residues. Germline values: CDR1 LGHDT, CDR2 YNNKEL (reference sequence). Trimming cost V 0 bases and J 4 bases; bases outside gene matches: 12. The CDR3, as DNA: TGTGCCAGCAGCCAAGATTTCCAGGGGTCACTAGCGGGAGAGACCCAGTACTTC. As protein: CASSQDFQGSLAGETQYF.

This rearrangement joins TRBV5-1 to TRBJ1-2, with 10 bases that match TRBD1. CDR3 length: 15 amino acids. Germline V gives CDR1 SGHRS, CDR2 YFSETQ. The V and J ends lost 6 bases and 5 bases, in that order; junction bases with no gene match: 10. The CDR3 here is CASTVGTGDSYGYTF. In nucleotides, the CDR3 is TGCGCCAGCACGGTCGGGACAGGGGACTCATATGGCTACACCTTC.